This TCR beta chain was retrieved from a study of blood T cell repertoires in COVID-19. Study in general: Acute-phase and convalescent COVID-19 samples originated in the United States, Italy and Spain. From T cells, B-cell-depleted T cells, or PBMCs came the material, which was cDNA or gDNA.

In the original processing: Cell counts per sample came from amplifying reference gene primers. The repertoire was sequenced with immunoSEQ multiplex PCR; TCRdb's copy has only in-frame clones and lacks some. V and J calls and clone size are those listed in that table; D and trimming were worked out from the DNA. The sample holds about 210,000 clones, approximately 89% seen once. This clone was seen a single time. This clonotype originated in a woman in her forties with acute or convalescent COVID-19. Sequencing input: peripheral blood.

The CDR3 DNA reads as TGTGCCAGCAGTTTATTTCTGGGCGCTGAAGCTTTCTTT. Translation gives CASSLFLGAEAFF. J is TRBJ1-1 and V is TRBV27; D uncertain. Deletions cut 1 base from V and 6 bases from J, with 9 bases between. Looked up from germline, CDR1 is MNHEY and CDR2 is SMNVEV (reference sequence). The CDR3 spans 13 residues.